This TCR beta chain came from a study of T cell responses to AZD1222 COVID-19 vaccine. Whole-study results and caveats: White British people made up most donors, females outnumbered males, and clonal diversity was possibly underestimated. Every sample of the repertoires postdated the peak T cell response.

A remark on this clone: The antigen remains unidentified.

Here immunoSEQ multiplex PCR was the method, and the copy in TCRdb shows in-frame clones only, minus some. Of tens of thousands of clones listed, roughly 85% are singletons. Per germline, CDR1 SGHRS and CDR2 YFSETQ. This CDR3 has 14 amino acids. V trimming: 4 bases; J trimming: 10 bases; junction bases outside the gene matches: 12. The genes are TRBV5-1 and TRBJ1-1; 8 nucleotides agree with TRBD1. The receptor's source is an adult who received the AZD1222 COVID-19 vaccine. This sample comprised peripheral blood, obtained 28 days after the second AZD1222 dose. In DNA, the CDR3 is TGCGCCAGCAGCGTGGACAGGGTCGGGCTTGGAGCTTTCTTT. This translates into CASSVDRVGLGAFF.